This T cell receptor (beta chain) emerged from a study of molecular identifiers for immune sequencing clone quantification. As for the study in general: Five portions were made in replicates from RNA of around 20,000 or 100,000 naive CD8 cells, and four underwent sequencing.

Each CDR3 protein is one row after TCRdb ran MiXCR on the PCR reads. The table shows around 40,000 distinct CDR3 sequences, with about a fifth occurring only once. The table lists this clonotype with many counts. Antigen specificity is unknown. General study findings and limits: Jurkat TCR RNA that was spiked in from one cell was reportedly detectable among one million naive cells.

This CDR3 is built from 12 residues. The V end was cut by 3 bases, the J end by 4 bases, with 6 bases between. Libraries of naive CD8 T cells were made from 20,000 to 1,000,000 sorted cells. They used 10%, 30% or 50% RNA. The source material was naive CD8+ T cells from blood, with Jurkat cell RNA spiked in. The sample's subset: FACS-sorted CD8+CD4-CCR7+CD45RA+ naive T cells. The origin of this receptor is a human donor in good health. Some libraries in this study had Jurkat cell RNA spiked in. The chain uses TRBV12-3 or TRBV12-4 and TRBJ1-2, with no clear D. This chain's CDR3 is CASSFTAYGYTF. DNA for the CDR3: TGTGCCAGCAGTTTTACTGCCTATGGCTACACCTTC.